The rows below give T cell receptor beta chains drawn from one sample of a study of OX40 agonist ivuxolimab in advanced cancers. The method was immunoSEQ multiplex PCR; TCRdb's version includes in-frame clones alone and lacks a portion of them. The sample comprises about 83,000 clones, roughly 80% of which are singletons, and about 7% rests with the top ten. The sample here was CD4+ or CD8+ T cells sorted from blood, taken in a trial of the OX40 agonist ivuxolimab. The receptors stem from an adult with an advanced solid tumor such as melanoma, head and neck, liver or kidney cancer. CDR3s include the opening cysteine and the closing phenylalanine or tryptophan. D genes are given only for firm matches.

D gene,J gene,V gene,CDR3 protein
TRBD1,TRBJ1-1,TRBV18,CASSLGQIEAFF
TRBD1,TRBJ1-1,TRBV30,CAWTRDRVLNTEAFF
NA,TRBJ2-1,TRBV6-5,CASSYAGREQFF
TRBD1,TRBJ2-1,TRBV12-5,CASSLAPKRTGAVYNEQFF
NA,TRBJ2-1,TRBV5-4,CASRKGEGSYNEQFF
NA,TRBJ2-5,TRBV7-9,CASSSTLRGTGETQYF
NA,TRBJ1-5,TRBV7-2,CASSLAPVGNQPQHF
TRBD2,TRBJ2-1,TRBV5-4,CASSFWLAGYNEQFF
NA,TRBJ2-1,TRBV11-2,CASSPGKGKGSYNEQFF
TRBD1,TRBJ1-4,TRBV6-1,CASSSTGATNEKLFF
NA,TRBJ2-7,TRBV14,CASSPKGVRQYF
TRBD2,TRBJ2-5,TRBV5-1,CASNRVAGTRQETQYF
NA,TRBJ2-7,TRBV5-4,CASSLGVDSYEQYF
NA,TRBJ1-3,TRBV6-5,CATQKGNTIYF
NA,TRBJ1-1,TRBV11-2,CASSYNSGGVGTEAFF
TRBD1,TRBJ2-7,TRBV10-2,CASSDVQGRYEQYF
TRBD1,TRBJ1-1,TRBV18,CASSLDRATEAFF
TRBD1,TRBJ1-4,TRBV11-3,CASSWRTGLNEKLFF
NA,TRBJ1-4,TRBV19,CASTSNEKLFF
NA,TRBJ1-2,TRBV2,CASSVGVYTF
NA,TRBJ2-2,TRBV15,CATSRDLGGAATGELFF
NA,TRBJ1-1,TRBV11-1,CASSPAVNTEAFF
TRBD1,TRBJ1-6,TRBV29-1,CSVRDRDYNSPLHF
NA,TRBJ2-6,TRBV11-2,CASSLSRANVLTF
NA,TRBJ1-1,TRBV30,CAWSRAGGPNTEAFF
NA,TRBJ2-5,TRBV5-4,CASRQRGAAQETQYF
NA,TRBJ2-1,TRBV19,CASSLSGANEQFF
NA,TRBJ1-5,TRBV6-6,CASILDRSRNQPQHF
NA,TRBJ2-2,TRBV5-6,CASSFDGQPFLTGELFF
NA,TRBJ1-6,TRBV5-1,CASSLVGGRGSPLHF
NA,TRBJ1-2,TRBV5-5,CASSLGAGVGYTF
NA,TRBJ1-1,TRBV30,CAWSPLGRGEAFF
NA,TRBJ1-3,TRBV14,CASSQDRVRNTIYF
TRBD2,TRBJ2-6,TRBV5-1,CASSLGGGYSGANVLTF
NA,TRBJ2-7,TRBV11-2,CASSDSFYEQYF
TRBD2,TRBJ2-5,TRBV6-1,CASSEVAGGQETQYF
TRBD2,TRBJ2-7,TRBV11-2,CASSSRALAGAYEQYF
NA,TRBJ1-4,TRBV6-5,CASRGAANEKLFF
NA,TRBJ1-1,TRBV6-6,CASSPSNAAFF
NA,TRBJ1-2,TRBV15,CATSSRGLLNYGYTF
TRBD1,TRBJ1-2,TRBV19,CASFPQGGRGNAPFYGYTF
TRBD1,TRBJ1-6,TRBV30,CAWREYGTGRSPLHF
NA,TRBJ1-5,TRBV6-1,CASSGSGTGSGPQHF
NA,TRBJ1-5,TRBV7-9,CASSPRGGGIQPQHF
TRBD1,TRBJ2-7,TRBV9,CASSVGTGHEQYF
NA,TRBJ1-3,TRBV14,CASSLARGRANTIYF
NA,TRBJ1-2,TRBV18,CASSPPRRDGYTF
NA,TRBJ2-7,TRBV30,CAWSATYPTYEQYF
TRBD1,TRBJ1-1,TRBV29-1,CSAGSGTGDAFF
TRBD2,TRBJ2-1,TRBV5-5,CASSILAGKVNEQFF
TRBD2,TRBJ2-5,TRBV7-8,CASSLGASGRQETQYF
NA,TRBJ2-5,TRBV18,CASSPNDPGWEETQYF
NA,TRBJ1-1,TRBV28,CAIMSVTEAFF
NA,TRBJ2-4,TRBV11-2,CASSLQGWRDIQYF
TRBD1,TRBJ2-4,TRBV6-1,CASSDRDRGRLGKNIQYF
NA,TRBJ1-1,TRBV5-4,CASSSSLRGSTEAFF
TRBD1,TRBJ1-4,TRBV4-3,CASSQEATGGRKKLFF
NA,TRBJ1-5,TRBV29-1,CSVGGGSQPQHF
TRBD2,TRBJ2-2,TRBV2,CASSEGAGRTGELFF